A selection of T cell receptor beta chains follows, all from one sample in a study of T cell responses to AZD1222 COVID-19 vaccine. Method: immunoSEQ multiplex PCR; TCRdb's copy keeps in-frame clones and lacks some. The sample shows 150,000 to 200,000 clones, about 90% of them seen only once. Sequences were derived from peripheral blood, sampled 28 days after the second AZD1222 dose. The receptors come from an adult who received the AZD1222 COVID-19 vaccine. Each CDR3 is given with its conserved first and last residue. The D gene is left open where the match is weak. For some rows the clone size is stated as once, few or many, or as a class when expanded; others skip it.

v_gene,len,abundance,j_gene,d_gene,CDR3aa,CDR3nt
TRBV28,13,-,TRBJ1-2,TRBD1,CASSVGQERGYTF,TGTGCCAGCAGTGTTGGACAGGAACGGGGCTACACCTTC
TRBV7-9,13,-,TRBJ1-3,-,CASSSRSGNTIYF,TGTGCCAGCAGCTCCCGTTCTGGAAACACCATATATTTT
TRBV5-6,16,-,TRBJ1-5,-,CASSYGTALKGQPQHF,TGTGCCAGCAGCTATGGTACGGCCCTAAAAGGACAGCCCCAGCATTTT
TRBV14,13,-,TRBJ1-2,-,CASSRGSYDGYTF,TGTGCCAGCAGCAGGGGTTCGTACGATGGCTACACCTTC
TRBV25-1,12,-,TRBJ2-7,-,CASSEYGGEQYF,TGTGCCAGCAGTGAATACGGGGGCGAGCAGTACTTC
TRBV18,17,few,TRBJ2-5,-,CASSPPGLAGGGETQYF,TGTGCCAGCTCACCACCCGGGTTGGCAGGGGGAGGAGAGACCCAGTACTTC
TRBV5-1,14,-,TRBJ2-3,-,CASSLGYGGGTQYF,TGCGCCAGCAGCTTGGGGTATGGTGGAGGTACGCAGTATTTT
TRBV10-3,14,-,TRBJ1-1,-,CAISEPTENTEAFF,TGTGCCATCAGTGAGCCGACAGAGAACACTGAAGCTTTCTTT
TRBV6-5,14,-,TRBJ1-5,TRBD1,CASSSTGRNQPQHF,TGTGCCAGCAGTTCGACAGGGCGCAATCAGCCCCAGCATTTT
TRBV6-5,13,once,TRBJ1-4,-,CAVRRATNEKLFF,TGTGCCGTTCGGAGAGCAACTAATGAAAAACTGTTTTTT
TRBV3-1/TRBV3-2,16,-,TRBJ2-1,TRBD2,CASSRLAGATYNEQFF,TGTGCCAGCAGCAGACTAGCGGGGGCCACCTACAATGAGCAGTTCTTC